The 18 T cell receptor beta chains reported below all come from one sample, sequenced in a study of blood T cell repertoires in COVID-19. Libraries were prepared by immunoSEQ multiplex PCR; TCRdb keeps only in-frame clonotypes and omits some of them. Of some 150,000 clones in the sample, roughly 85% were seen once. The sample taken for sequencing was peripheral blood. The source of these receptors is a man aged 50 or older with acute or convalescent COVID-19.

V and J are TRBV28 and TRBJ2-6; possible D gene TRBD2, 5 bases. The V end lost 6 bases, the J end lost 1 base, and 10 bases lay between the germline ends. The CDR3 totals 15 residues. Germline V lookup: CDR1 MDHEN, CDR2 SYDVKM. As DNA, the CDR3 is TGTGCCAGCAGGGGAGATTCTTCTGGGGCCAACGTCCTGACTTTC. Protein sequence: CASRGDSSGANVLTF. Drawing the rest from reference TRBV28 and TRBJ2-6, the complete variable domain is DVKVTQSSRYLVKRTGEKVFLECVQDMDHENMFWYRQDPGLGLRLIYFSYDVKMKEKGDIPEGYSVSREKKERFSLILESASTNQTSMYLCASRGDSSGANVLTFGAGSRLTVL.

As DNA, the CDR3 is TGTGCCAGCAGTTTAATTCCGGGACAGGGGATTCGGGGGGAGCTGTTTTTT. Residues: CASSLIPGQGIRGELFF. The gene calls are TRBV27 and TRBJ2-2; 10 positions agree with TRBD1. The germline CDR1 and CDR2 sequences are MNHEY and SMNVEV (reference sequence). The CDR3 spans 17 residues. Unmatched junction bases numbered 11, after V lost 2 bases and J lost 8 bases.

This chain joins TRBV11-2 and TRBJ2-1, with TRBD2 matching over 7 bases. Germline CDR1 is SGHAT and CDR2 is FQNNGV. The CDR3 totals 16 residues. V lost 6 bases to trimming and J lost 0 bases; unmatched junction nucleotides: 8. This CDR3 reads CASRQLARSSYNEQFF. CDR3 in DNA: TGTGCCAGCAGACAACTAGCGCGAAGCTCCTACAATGAGCAGTTCTTC.

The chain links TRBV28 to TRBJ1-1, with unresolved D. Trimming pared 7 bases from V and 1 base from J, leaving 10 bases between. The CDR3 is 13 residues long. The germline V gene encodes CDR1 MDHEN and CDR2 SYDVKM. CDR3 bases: TGTGCCAGCACCCCGAGAGCGAACACTGAAGCTTTCTTT. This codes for CASTPRANTEAFF.

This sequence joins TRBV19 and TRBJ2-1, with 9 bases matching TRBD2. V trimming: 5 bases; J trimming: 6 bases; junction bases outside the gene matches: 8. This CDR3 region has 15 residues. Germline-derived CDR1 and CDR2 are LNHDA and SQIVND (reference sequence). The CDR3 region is CASSPSSGDSNEQFF. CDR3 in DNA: TGTGCCAGTAGTCCATCTAGCGGGGATTCCAATGAGCAGTTCTTC.

In DNA, the CDR3 is TGTGCCAGCAGTTTAGCGACAGGTTATGGGAATGAGCAGTTCTTC. It yields the protein CASSLATGYGNEQFF. V is TRBV27 and J is TRBJ2-1; D is possibly TRBD1 (6 bases). Germline-derived CDR1 and CDR2 are MNHEY and SMNVEV (reference sequence). The V gene lost 2 bases and the J gene lost 7 bases, with 15 bases spanning the gap. The CDR3 contains 15 residues.

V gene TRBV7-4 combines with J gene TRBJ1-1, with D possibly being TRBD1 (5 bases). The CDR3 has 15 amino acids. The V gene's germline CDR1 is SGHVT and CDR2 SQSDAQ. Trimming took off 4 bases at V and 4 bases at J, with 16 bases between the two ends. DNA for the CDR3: TGTGCCAGCAGCTGCTGGCAGACGGGGGGCACTGAAGCTTTCTTT. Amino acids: CASSCWQTGGTEAFF.

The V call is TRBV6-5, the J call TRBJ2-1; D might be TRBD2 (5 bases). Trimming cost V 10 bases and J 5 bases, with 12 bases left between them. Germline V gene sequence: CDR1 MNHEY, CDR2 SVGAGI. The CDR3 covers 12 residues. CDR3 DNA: TGTGCCACCACTAGTACGGACAATGAGCAGTTCTTC. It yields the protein CATTSTDNEQFF.

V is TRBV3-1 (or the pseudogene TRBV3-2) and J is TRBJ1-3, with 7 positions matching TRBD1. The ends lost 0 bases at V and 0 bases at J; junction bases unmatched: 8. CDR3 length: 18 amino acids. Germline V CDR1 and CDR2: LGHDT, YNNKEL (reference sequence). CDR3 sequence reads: CASSQDLDRRYSGNTIYF. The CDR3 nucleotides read TGTGCCAGCAGCCAAGATTTGGACAGGAGATACTCTGGAAACACCATATATTTT.

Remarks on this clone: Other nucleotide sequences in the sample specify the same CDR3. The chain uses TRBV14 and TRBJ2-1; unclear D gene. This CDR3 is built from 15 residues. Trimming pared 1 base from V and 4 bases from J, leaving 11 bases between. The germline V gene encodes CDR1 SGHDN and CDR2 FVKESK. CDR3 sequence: CASSQVSGSYNEQFF. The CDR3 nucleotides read TGTGCCAGCAGCCAAGTTTCAGGCTCTTACAATGAGCAGTTCTTC.

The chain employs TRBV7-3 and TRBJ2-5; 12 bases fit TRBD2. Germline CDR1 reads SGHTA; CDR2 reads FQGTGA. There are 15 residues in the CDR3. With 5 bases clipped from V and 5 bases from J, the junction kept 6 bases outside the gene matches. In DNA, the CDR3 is TGTGCCAGCAGCCTAGCGGGAGGGAGTAGGGAGACCCAGTACTTC. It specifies CASSLAGGSRETQYF.

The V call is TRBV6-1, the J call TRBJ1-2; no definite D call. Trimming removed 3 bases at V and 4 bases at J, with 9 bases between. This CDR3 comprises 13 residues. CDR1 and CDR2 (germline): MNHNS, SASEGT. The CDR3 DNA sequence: TGTGCCAGCAGTGATATGTCTCCCTATGGCTACACCTTC. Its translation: CASSDMSPYGYTF.

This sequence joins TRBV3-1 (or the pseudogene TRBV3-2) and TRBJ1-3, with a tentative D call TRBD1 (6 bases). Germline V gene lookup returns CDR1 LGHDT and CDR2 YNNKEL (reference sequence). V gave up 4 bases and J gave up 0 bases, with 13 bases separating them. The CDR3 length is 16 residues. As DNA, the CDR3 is TGTGCCAGCAGCCTCTCCAGGGGTTACTCTGGAAACACCATATATTTT. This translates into CASSLSRGYSGNTIYF.

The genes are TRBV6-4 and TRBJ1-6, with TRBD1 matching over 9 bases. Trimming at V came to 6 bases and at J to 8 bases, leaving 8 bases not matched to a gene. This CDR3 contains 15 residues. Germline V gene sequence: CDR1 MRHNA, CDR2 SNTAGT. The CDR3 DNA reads TGTGCCAGCAGCCCCACAGGGGGCGCGTATTCACCCCTCCACTTT. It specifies CASSPTGGAYSPLHF.

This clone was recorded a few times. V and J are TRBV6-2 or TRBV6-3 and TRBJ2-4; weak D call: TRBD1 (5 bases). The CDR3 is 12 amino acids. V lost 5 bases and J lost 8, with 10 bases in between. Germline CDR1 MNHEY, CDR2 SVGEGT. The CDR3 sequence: CASSNQGYIQYF. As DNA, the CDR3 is TGTGCCAGCAGTAACCAGGGTTACATTCAGTACTTC.

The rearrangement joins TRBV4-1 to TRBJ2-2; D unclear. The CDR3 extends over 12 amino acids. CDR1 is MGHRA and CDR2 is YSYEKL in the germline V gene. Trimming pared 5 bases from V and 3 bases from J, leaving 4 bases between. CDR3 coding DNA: TGCGCCAGCAGCTACTACACCGGGGAGCTGTTTTTT. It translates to CASSYYTGELFF.

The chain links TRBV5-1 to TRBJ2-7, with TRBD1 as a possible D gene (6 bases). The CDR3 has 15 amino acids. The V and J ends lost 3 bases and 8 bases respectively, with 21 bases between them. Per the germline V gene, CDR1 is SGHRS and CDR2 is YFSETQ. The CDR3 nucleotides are TGCGCCAGCAGCTCAAACAGGGACCCTACTAGACAGCAGTACTTC. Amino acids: CASSSNRDPTRQQYF.

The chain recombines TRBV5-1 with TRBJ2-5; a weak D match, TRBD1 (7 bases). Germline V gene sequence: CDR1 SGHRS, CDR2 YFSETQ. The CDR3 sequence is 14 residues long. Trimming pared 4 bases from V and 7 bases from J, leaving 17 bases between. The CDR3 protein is CASSPGQEGGTQYF. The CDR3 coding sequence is TGCGCCAGCAGCCCCGGACAGGAGGGTGGGACCCAGTACTTC.